This T cell receptor (beta chain) was recorded in a study of T cells after yellow fever vaccination (dated by TCRdb to the late 2010s). With regard to the full study: The SMART-Seq v4 Ultra Low Input RNA kit was used to prepare libraries from fractions with low cell numbers. Bulk TCR alpha and beta repertoires were sequenced longitudinally to track T-cell clones before and after primary and booster YFV17D yellow fever vaccination. Two healthy male donors made up the cohort, one aged 18 to 30 years and the other aged 30 to 40 years. Bulk PBMC replicates and cell subsets were isolated from blood drawn at multiple timepoints before and after both primary and secondary immunization.

TCR cDNA was made using 5'RACE template switching, a step that added a universal primer site and unique molecular identifiers. Priming of cDNA synthesis was performed from both the TCR alpha and TCR beta constant segments. Two PCR steps were used to amplify libraries, with sample barcodes and sequencing adapters being added in the second step. Sequencing of the libraries was done on either Illumina HiSeq 2500 (2x100 bp) or NovaSeq (2x150 bp). On the authors' methods: MIGEC handled demultiplexing of reads and collapsing into UMI consensus sequences, while MiXCR performed V(D)J alignment. Vaccine-responding clonotypes were identified with edgeR using replicate PBMC samples, with FDR below 0.01 and a log2 fold change above 5 up to day 15 being required. Each bulk clonotype received a CD4 or CD8 identity based on whether the sequenced CD4 or CD8 repertoire contained that clonotype at higher abundance. The public sequencing data were trimmed at Q25 with fastp and processed into clonotypes with MiXCR by TCRdb, which kept only in-frame beta chains. One record per CDR3 amino acid sequence lists the most common genes and DNA. These V and J calls originate from TCRdb's pipeline instead of the authors' own analysis. The sample table records around 110,000 distinct CDR3 sequences; more than 7.5% of these occur just once. About 25% of the sample rests with the top ten.

CDR1 and CDR2 (SEHNR, FQNEAQ) derive from the germline V gene (reference sequence). There are 11 amino acids in the CDR3, from cysteine to phenylalanine inclusive. Only the CDR3 region is kept as DNA, spanning 33 bases read in frame from base 1. V is reduced by 6 bases and J by 5 bases, leaving a spacing of 4 bases between them. Results and caveats for the whole study, not just this receptor: Computational filtering was required because FACS-sorted repertoires could contain abundant contaminating clonotypes from the bulk population. Because only two donors were included in the study, the extent to which the findings can be generalized is limited. A small fraction of clonotypes showed up in both the CD4 and CD8 compartments, probably as a result of convergent recombination. After the booster, most clones that had expanded after primary vaccination were detected again (approximately 97% of CD4 and around nine tenths of CD8), suggesting broad maintenance of memory. Compared with the primary T-cell response, the secondary T-cell response was faster but weaker, reaching its peak on day 5 rather than on day 15.

The treatment or condition label of this sample denotes: live attenuated yellow fever vaccine strain. PBMCs were isolated from peripheral blood using a standard Ficoll-Paque protocol. Dynabeads CD4 and CD8 positive selection kits were used to isolate the CD4 and CD8 T-cell fractions. RNA was extracted with TriZol from bulk PBMCs, CD4 and CD8 fractions, and dextramer-positive and dextramer-negative fractions. This clonotype was observed many times. Its antigen remains unidentified. No much larger clone is present one base from it, and per-base qualities are unavailable. The sequence is built from TRBV7-9 and TRBJ2-2; too little of a D gene remains to name it. The sequence was collected from a man in his thirties or forties who received the YFV17D yellow fever vaccine. The sample was CD8+ T cells sorted from PBMCs, taken 45 days after the yellow fever booster vaccination. CDR3 sequence: CASRVTGELFF. The DNA sequence follows: TGTGCCAGCAGGGTTACCGGGGAGCTGTTTTTT.